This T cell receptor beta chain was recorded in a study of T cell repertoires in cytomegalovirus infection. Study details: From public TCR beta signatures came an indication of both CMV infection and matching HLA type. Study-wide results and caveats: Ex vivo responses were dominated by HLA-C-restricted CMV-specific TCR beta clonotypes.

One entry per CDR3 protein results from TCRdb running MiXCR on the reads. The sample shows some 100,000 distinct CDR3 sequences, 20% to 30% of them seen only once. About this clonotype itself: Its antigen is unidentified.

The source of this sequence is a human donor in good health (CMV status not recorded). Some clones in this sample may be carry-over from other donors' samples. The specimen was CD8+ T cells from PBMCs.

The CDR3 nucleotides are TGTGCCAGCAGCCAAGGGCCCGTGGGGGGCGTAGTCCGCGAGCAGTACTTC. Translation gives CASSQGPVGGVVREQYF. This chain links TRBV14 with TRBJ2-7; tentatively, D is TRBD1 or TRBD2 (6 bases each). CDR1 is SGHDN and CDR2 is FVKESK in the germline V gene. This CDR3 comprises 17 residues. V lost 1 base to trimming and J lost 6 bases, with 22 bases between them.